The 32 T cell receptor beta chains reported below all come from one sample, sequenced in a study of blood T cell repertoires in COVID-19. Only in-frame clones appear in the TCRdb table, and some are missing; sequencing was by immunoSEQ multiplex PCR. In the table there are some 250,000 clones, around 90% of which are singletons. The specimen sequenced was peripheral blood. These receptors originate from a woman aged 25 to 39 with acute or convalescent COVID-19.

The rearrangement links TRBV6-2 or TRBV6-3 to TRBJ2-1; tentatively, D is TRBD1 (5 bases). The CDR3 contains 14 residues. In germline, CDR1 is MNHEY, CDR2 SVGEGT. V lost 4 bases, J lost 2 bases, and 9 bases lay in between. CDR3 coding DNA: TGTGCCAGCAGTTGGACAACTACCTACAATGAGCAGTTCTTC. Residues: CASSWTTTYNEQFF.

CDR3 sequence: CASSLTGRRGEAFF. Here the CDR3 DNA reads TGTGCCAGTAGTCTCACGGGAAGGCGGGGTGAAGCTTTCTTT. The rearrangement uses TRBV19 and TRBJ1-1; no firm D call. V was shortened by 5 bases and J by 7 bases, with 17 bases between the two germline ends. Germline loops: CDR1 LNHDA, CDR2 SQIVND (reference sequence). The CDR3 runs to 14 residues.

This clone was observed a handful of times. This chain connects TRBV6-5 to TRBJ1-4; D is uncertain. Trimming shortened V by 4 bases and J by 7 bases, and 16 bases separated the two germline ends. The CDR3 totals 15 residues. Germline V gene lookup returns CDR1 MNHEY and CDR2 SVGAGI. CDR3: CASSSLRSPSEKLFF. The CDR3 nucleotides read TGTGCCAGCAGTTCTTTACGGTCTCCTTCTGAAAAACTGTTTTTT.

The chain recombines TRBV11-2 with TRBJ1-6; 10 nucleotides agree with TRBD1. The CDR3 contains 16 residues. The ends lost 5 bases at V and 9 bases at J; junction bases unmatched: 10. In germline, CDR1 is SGHAT, CDR2 FQNNGV. CDR3 sequence reads: CASSIRTGGIGSPLHF. In DNA, the CDR3 is TGTGCCAGCAGCATAAGGACAGGGGGAATAGGTTCACCCCTCCACTTT.

This rearrangement joins TRBV4-2 to TRBJ2-7, with TRBD2 matching over 7 bases. Germline CDR1 reads LGHNA; CDR2 reads YNFKEQ. V trimming: 4 bases; J trimming: 2 bases; junction bases outside the gene matches: 2. CDR3 size: 13 residues. Here the CDR3 DNA reads TGTGCCAGCAGCCCCACTAGCGCCTACGAGCAGTACTTC. Translated, it gives CASSPTSAYEQYF.

This clone has just a few counts. This chain connects TRBV12-3 or TRBV12-4 to TRBJ2-7; D is ambiguous. V was trimmed by 5 bases and J by 4 bases, leaving 12 bases between them. This CDR3 has 13 amino acids. The chain's CDR3 is CASSLSLVYEQYF. In nucleotides, the CDR3 is TGTGCCAGCAGTCTTTCCCTCGTATACGAGCAGTACTTC.

As concerns this clone: The junction shows a germline mismatch at one end, possibly a read error. The J gene is TRBJ2-7, the V gene TRBV7-2; 12 nucleotides agree with TRBD2. The CDR3 loop spans 13 amino acids. The V gene's germline CDR1 is SGHTA and CDR2 FQGNSA. The CDR3 loop is CASSLPEASGRAF. DNA of the CDR3: TGTGCCAGCAGCTTACCGGAAGCTAGCGGGAGGGCCTTC.

The chain couples TRBV10-3 to TRBJ1-1, with no clear D. CDR1 and CDR2 (germline): ENHRY, SYGVKD. V lost 2 bases and J 1 base, leaving 5 bases between the germline ends. This CDR3 contains 13 residues. The CDR3 DNA reads as TGTGCCATCAGTGAGAAGCAGAACACTGAAGCTTTCTTT. Translating gives CAISEKQNTEAFF.

The chain is built from TRBV30 and TRBJ2-7, with 7 positions matching TRBD1. There are 15 residues in the CDR3. Germline-derived CDR1 and CDR2 are GTSNPN and SVGIG (reference sequence). The V gene end was trimmed by 4 bases and the J gene end by 2 bases; junction bases not matched to a gene: 11. For the CDR3, the DNA is TGTGCCTGGATCCTACCTGACAGGGTAACCTACGAGCAGTACTTC. Protein product: CAWILPDRVTYEQYF.

The chain joins TRBV18 to TRBJ2-1; TRBD2 matches 12 bases. This CDR3 has 16 amino acids. V was clipped by 4 bases and J by 8 bases; unmatched bases: 9. Germline lookup yields CDR1 KGHSH and CDR2 LQKENI. The CDR3 DNA reads TGTGCCAGCTCACTCAAAAGCCTAGCGGGAGGGCATGAGCAGTTCTTC. Its protein is CASSLKSLAGGHEQFF.

The chain employs TRBV19 and TRBJ1-2, with no clear D. Looked up from germline, CDR1 is LNHDA and CDR2 is SQIVND (reference sequence). The V and J ends lost 3 bases and 6 bases respectively, with 14 bases between them. This CDR3 spans 14 amino acids. CDR3 protein: CASSISGNWNGYTF. CDR3 coding DNA: TGTGCCAGTAGTATCTCGGGGAATTGGAATGGCTACACCTTC.

This clone was observed a single time. The rearrangement joins TRBV7-9 to TRBJ2-2; 9 bases are a match to TRBD1. V dropped 8 bases and J dropped 6; count of bases not matched to a gene: 10. This CDR3 spans 15 amino acids. Per the germline V gene, CDR1 is SEHNR and CDR2 is FQNEAQ (reference sequence). CDR3 DNA sequence: TGTGCCAGCCCACAGGGGGCGTACGGGGCCGGGGAGCTGTTTTTT. Its translation: CASPQGAYGAGELFF.

The chain couples TRBV7-9 to TRBJ2-3; 7 bases are a match to TRBD2. Germline V gene data show CDR1 as SEHNR and CDR2 as FQNEAQ (reference sequence). CDR3 length: 18 amino acids. V shed 3 bases, J shed 4 bases, and the junction held 16 bases outside the gene matches. CDR3 in amino acids: CASSFQRGTNGRPDTQYF. As DNA, the CDR3 is TGTGCCAGCAGCTTTCAGCGGGGCACCAACGGGAGGCCAGATACGCAGTATTTT.

The chain uses TRBV19 and TRBJ1-1; 9 nucleotides line up with TRBD1. V lost 6 bases to trimming and J lost 2 bases; unmatched junction nucleotides: 4. Looked up from germline, CDR1 is LNHDA and CDR2 is SQIVND (reference sequence). The CDR3 spans 14 residues. The CDR3 region is CASRQDRGNTEAFF. The CDR3 coding sequence is TGTGCCAGTAGGCAGGACAGGGGTAACACTGAAGCTTTCTTT.

In nucleotides, the CDR3 is TGTGCCAGCAGTGGAAGACAGGGAGAAGCTTTCTTT. The encoded protein is CASSGRQGEAFF. The chain links TRBV2 to TRBJ1-1; 7 nucleotides match TRBD1. Germline V gene data show CDR1 as SNHLY and CDR2 as FYNNEI. The CDR3 is made up of 12 amino acids. V shed 4 bases, J shed 8 bases, and the junction held 4 bases outside the gene matches. Filled out from reference TRBV2 and TRBJ1-1, the complete variable domain reads EPEVTQTPSHQVTQMGQEVILRCVPISNHLYFYWYRQILGQKVEFLVSFYNNEISEKSEIFDDQFSVERPDGSNFTLKIRSTKLEDSAMYFCASSGRQGEAFFGQGTRLTVV.

The chain carries TRBV5-1 and TRBJ2-7; D is perhaps TRBD2 (6 bases). With 2 bases removed from V and 0 bases from J, the gap between germline ends came to 9 bases. The length of the CDR3 is 14 residues. Per the germline V gene, CDR1 is SGHRS and CDR2 is YFSETQ. DNA of the CDR3: TGCGCCAGCAGCTTAGGCGGGAACTCCTACGAGCAGTACTTC. Its protein is CASSLGGNSYEQYF.

The rearrangement joins TRBV3-1 (or the pseudogene TRBV3-2) to TRBJ2-1; 15 bases match TRBD2. The V and J ends lost 1 base and 8 bases, in that order; junction bases with no gene match: 3. Germline CDR1 and CDR2: LGHDT and YNNKEL (reference sequence). The CDR3 runs to 16 residues. CDR3 nucleotides: TGTGCCAGCAGCCAAGGGACTAGCGGGAGGGGATATGAGCAGTTCTTC. Its translation: CASSQGTSGRGYEQFF.

The chain recombines TRBV6-5 with TRBJ2-7, with TRBD1 as a possible D gene (6 bases). V lost 7 bases to trimming and J lost 2 bases, with 12 bases between them. Germline V gene lookup returns CDR1 MNHEY and CDR2 SVGAGI. This CDR3 has 13 amino acids. The chain's CDR3 is CASTRTVPYEQYF. Here the CDR3 DNA reads TGTGCCAGCACTAGGACAGTCCCCTACGAGCAGTACTTC.

DNA of the CDR3: TGTGCCAGCAGCCGGAACTCCTGGACTAGCGGCACAGATACGCAGTATTTT. It codes for CASSRNSWTSGTDTQYF. The V and J genes are TRBV27 and TRBJ2-3, with 9 bases that match TRBD2. The J segment lost 1 base and the V segment lost 6 bases, leaving 11 bases of the junction unmatched. In germline, CDR1 is MNHEY, CDR2 SMNVEV (reference sequence). CDR3 length equals 17 residues.

Comments on this clone: One end of the junction does not line up with germline, which may come from a read error. The rearrangement links TRBV6-5 to TRBJ2-7; 9 positions agree with TRBD1. Germline V gene data show CDR1 as MNHEY and CDR2 as SVGAGI. This CDR3 is built from 16 residues. The chain's CDR3 is CANSSTGGPGGYEQYF. CDR3 in DNA: TGTGCCAACAGTTCCACAGGGGGCCCCGGGGGGTACGAGCAGTACTTC.

The rearrangement links TRBV30 to TRBJ1-2, with unresolved D. Trimming shortened V by 2 bases and J by 2 bases, and 12 bases separated the two germline ends. The CDR3 contains 14 residues. The germline V gene encodes CDR1 GTSNPN and CDR2 SVGIG (reference sequence). CDR3 in amino acids: CAWSMAGRNYGYTF. The CDR3 coding sequence is TGTGCCTGGAGTATGGCAGGCCGAAACTATGGCTACACCTTC.

The chain employs TRBV9 and TRBJ1-5, with TRBD1 matching over 7 bases. V lost 0 bases and J lost 0; bases outside the gene matches: 3. The CDR3 runs 16 residues. Germline V CDR1 and CDR2: SGDLS, YYNGEE. The CDR3 protein is CASSVGGQYSNQPQHF. The DNA of the CDR3 is TGTGCCAGCAGCGTAGGGGGACAGTATAGCAATCAGCCCCAGCATTTT.

J is TRBJ2-3 and V is TRBV4-1, with D maybe TRBD2 (5 bases). CDR3 length: 15 amino acids. V was clipped by 5 bases and J by 3 bases, with 15 bases between them. Germline V gene lookup returns CDR1 MGHRA and CDR2 YSYEKL. The CDR3 sequence is CASSVVGEVTDTQYF. The CDR3 bases are TGCGCCAGCAGCGTAGTGGGAGAGGTTACAGATACGCAGTATTTT.

The rearrangement joins TRBV30 to TRBJ2-2; D not resolved. Deletions cut 0 bases from V and 2 bases from J, with 10 bases between. The CDR3 is made up of 15 amino acids. The germline CDR1 and CDR2 sequences are GTSNPN and SVGIG (reference sequence). The CDR3 loop is CAWSVRTVNTGELFF. The DNA for the CDR3 is TGTGCCTGGAGTGTACGTACAGTCAACACCGGGGAGCTGTTTTTT.

The chain combines TRBV3-1 (or the pseudogene TRBV3-2) with TRBJ1-2; D is undetermined. The CDR3 runs to 15 residues. Germline V gene sequence: CDR1 LGHDT, CDR2 YNNKEL (reference sequence). With 0 bases removed from V and 1 base from J, the gap between germline ends came to 9 bases. CDR3 sequence: CASSQDVRNNYGYTF. The CDR3 nucleotides are TGTGCCAGCAGCCAAGACGTGAGAAATAACTATGGCTACACCTTC.

The chain couples TRBV7-2 to TRBJ2-5; D perhaps matches TRBD2 (6 bases). CDR1 is SGHTA and CDR2 is FQGNSA in the germline V gene. There are 12 residues in the CDR3. V lost 5 bases to trimming and J lost 10 bases, with 14 bases between them. CDR3 amino acids: CASSVGGVLQYF. CDR3 in DNA: TGTGCCAGCAGCGTTGGAGGGGTGCTCCAGTACTTC.

This clone appeared once. At one boundary the junction diverges from the germline segment, which might be a read error. The chain employs TRBV7-7 and TRBJ2-3, with 10 nucleotides matching TRBD1. CDR1 is SSHAT and CDR2 is FNYEAQ in the germline V gene (reference sequence). This CDR3 is built from 15 residues. The CDR3: CASSMTGGKTDTQYF. The DNA of the CDR3 is TGTGCTAGCAGTATGACAGGGGGCAAGACAGATACGCAGTATTTT.

The table lists this clone with a count of one. The chain employs TRBV27 and TRBJ1-3, with 7 bases fitting TRBD1. The length of the CDR3 is 13 residues. Germline V lookup: CDR1 MNHEY, CDR2 SMNVEV (reference sequence). Trimming took 5 bases from V and 8 from J; bases not matched to a gene: 6. The CDR3 sequence: CASSVRQGYTIYF. For the CDR3, the DNA is TGTGCCAGCAGTGTCCGACAGGGCTACACCATATATTTT.

J is TRBJ2-7 and V is TRBV5-4, with D perhaps matching TRBD2 (7 bases). The CDR3 runs to 15 residues. Trimming pared 4 bases from V and 4 bases from J, leaving 18 bases between. Germline lookup yields CDR1 SGHNT and CDR2 YYREEE (reference sequence). The CDR3 nucleotides read TGTGCCAGCAGCGACCGGGGGGCCGGCTTATACGAGCAGTACTTC. Translating it yields CASSDRGAGLYEQYF.

This chain links TRBV7-2 with TRBJ1-1; tentative D call: TRBD1 (5 bases). Germline V gives CDR1 SGHTA, CDR2 FQGNSA. The CDR3 totals 13 residues. Trimming pared 6 bases from V and 0 bases from J, leaving 8 bases between. In DNA, the CDR3 is TGTGCCAGCAGGGGGCGGTTGAACACTGAAGCTTTCTTT. Amino acids: CASRGRLNTEAFF.

The genes are TRBV3-1 (or the pseudogene TRBV3-2) and TRBJ1-3, with TRBD1 identical over 7 bases. Germline V gives CDR1 LGHDT, CDR2 YNNKEL (reference sequence). The CDR3 extends over 15 amino acids. The V and J ends lost 1 base and 11 bases, in that order; junction bases with no gene match: 11. CDR3 coding DNA: TGTGCCAGCAGCCAAGGAGGGACAGTCAAGCAACCCATATATTTT. It specifies CASSQGGTVKQPIYF.

This clone appeared once. This chain connects TRBV13 to TRBJ1-4; 8 bases agree with TRBD1. The CDR3 has 16 residues. CDR1 is PRHDT and CDR2 is FYEKMQ in the germline V gene (reference sequence). V trimming: 2 bases; J trimming: 1 base; junction bases outside the gene matches: 3. As DNA, the CDR3 is TGTGCCAGCAGCTTAAGAGACAGGGGAACTAATGAAAAACTGTTTTTT. Residues: CASSLRDRGTNEKLFF.